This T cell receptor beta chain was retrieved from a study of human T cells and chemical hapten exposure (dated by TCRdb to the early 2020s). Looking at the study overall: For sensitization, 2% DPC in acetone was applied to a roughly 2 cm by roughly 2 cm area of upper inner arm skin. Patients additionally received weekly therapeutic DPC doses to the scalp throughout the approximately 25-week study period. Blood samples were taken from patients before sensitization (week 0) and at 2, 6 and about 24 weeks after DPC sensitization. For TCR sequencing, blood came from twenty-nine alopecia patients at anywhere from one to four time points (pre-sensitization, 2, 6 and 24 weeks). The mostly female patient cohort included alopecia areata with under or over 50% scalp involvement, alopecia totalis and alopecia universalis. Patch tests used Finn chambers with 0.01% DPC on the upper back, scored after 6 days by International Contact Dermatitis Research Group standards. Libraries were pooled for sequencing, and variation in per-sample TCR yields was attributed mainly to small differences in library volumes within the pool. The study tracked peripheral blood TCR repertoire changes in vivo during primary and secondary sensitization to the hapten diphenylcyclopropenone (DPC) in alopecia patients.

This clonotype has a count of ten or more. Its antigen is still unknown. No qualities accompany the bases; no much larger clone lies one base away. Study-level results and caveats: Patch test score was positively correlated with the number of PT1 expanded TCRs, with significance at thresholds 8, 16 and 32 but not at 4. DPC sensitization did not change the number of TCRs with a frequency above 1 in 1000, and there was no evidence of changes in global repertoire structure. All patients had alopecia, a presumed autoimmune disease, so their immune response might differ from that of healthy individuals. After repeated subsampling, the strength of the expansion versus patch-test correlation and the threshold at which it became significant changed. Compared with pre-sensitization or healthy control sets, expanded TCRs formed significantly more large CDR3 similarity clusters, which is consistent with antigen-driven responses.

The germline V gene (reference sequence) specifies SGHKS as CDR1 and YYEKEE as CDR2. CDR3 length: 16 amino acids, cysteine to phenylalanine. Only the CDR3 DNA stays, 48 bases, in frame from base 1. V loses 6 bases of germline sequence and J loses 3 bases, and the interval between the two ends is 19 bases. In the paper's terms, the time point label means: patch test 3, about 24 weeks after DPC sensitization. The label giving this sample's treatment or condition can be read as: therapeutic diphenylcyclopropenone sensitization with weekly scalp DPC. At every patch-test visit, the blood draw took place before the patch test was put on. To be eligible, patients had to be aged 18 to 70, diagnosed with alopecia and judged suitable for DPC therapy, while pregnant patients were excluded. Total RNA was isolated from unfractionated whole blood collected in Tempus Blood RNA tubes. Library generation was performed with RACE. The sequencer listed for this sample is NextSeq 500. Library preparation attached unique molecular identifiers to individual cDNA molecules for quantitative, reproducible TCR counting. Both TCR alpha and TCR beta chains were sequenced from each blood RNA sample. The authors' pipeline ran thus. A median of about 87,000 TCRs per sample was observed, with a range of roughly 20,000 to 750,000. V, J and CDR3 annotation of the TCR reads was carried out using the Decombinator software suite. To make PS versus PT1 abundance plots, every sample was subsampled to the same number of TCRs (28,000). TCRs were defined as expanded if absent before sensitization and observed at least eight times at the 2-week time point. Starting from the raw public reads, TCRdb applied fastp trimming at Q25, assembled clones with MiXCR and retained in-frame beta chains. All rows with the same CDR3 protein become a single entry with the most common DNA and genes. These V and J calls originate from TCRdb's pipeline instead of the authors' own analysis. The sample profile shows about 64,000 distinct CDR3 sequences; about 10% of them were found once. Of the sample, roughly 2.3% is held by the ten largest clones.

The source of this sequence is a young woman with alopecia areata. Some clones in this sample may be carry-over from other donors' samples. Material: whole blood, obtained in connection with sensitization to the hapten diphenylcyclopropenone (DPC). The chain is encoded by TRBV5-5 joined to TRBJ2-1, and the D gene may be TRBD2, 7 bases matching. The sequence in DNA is TGTGCCAGCACCCCGCTGGAGGGGGGGAGCTACAATGAGCAGTTCTTC. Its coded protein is CASTPLEGGSYNEQFF.